This TCR beta chain derives from a study of persistence of HIV-infected CD4 T cells. Worth noting for this clone: Its antigen is undetermined.

Cells were stimulated nonspecifically with anti-CD3/anti-CD28 magnetic beads. Responding CD4+ T cells were sorted by upregulation of both CD40 ligand and CD69. The CDR3 sequence is 16 residues long. With 3 bases clipped from V and 0 bases from J, the junction kept 6 bases outside the gene matches. Germline V CDR1 and CDR2: LNHNV, YYDKDF (reference sequence). Sequencing used immunoSEQ version 4 in survey mode. TCRdb's copy holds only in-frame clones and misses some; the assay was immunoSEQ multiplex PCR. The top ten hold under 1.5% of the sample, which has roughly 35,000 clones, roughly 89% seen once. The J gene is TRBJ2-5, the V gene TRBV15, with 8 nucleotides matching TRBD1. The receptor was derived from an adult man with HIV who was CMV-seropositive. Here the sequenced sample was CD4+ T cells sorted from PBMCs after roughly 19-hour stimulation, taken from a patient who received antiretroviral therapy. The CDR3 coding sequence is TGTGCCACCAGCAGCAGGGGGCATGTTAACCAAGAGACCCAGTACTTC. Protein sequence: CATSSRGHVNQETQYF.